The 29 T cell receptor beta chains below come from one sample, sequenced in a study of blood T cell repertoires in COVID-19. Assay used: immunoSEQ multiplex PCR; TCRdb lists only in-frame clones, some missing. The table includes about 80,000 clones, about 82% detected once. The specimen sequenced was peripheral blood. These receptors came from a man aged 50-59 years with COVID-19, enrolled during active disease.

V is TRBV11-3 and J is TRBJ2-1; 9 nucleotides align to TRBD2. Germline values: CDR1 SGHNT, CDR2 YENEEA. CDR3 length: 15 amino acids. J lost 3 bases, V lost 5 bases, and 5 bases had no gene match. Here the CDR3 DNA reads TGTGCCAGCAGCACTACTAGCGGGCTCTACAATGAGCAGTTCTTC. Its translation: CASSTTSGLYNEQFF.

J is TRBJ2-3 and V is TRBV11-3; 8 bases fit TRBD2. V was clipped by 1 base and J by 3 bases; unmatched bases: 3. The CDR3 runs 15 residues. CDR1 is SGHNT and CDR2 is YENEEA in the germline V gene. The CDR3 bases are TGTGCCAGCAGCTTAGGACGCGGGAGGACAGATACGCAGTATTTT. Translating gives CASSLGRGRTDTQYF. Full variable domain (remainder filled in from reference TRBV11-3 and TRBJ2-3): EAGVVQSPRYKIIEKKQPVAFWCNPISGHNTLYWYLQNLGQGPELLIRYENEEAVDDSQLPKDRFSAERLKGVDSTLKIQPAELGDSAVYLCASSLGRGRTDTQYFGPGTRLTVL.

The chain has TRBV9 and TRBJ2-1, with D unresolved. This CDR3 is built from 14 residues. Deletions cut 3 bases from V and 0 bases from J, with 7 bases between. Looked up from germline, CDR1 is SGDLS and CDR2 is YYNGEE. This chain's CDR3 is CASSGGSSYNEQFF. CDR3 nucleotides: TGTGCCAGCAGCGGCGGTAGCTCCTACAATGAGCAGTTCTTC.

The V and J genes are TRBV6-5 and TRBJ2-7; 9 bases agree with TRBD2. The CDR3 loop spans 13 amino acids. Germline-derived CDR1 and CDR2 are MNHEY and SVGAGI. Unmatched junction bases numbered 4, after V lost 7 bases and J lost 3 bases. CDR3 sequence reads: CASKRGADYEQYF. DNA of the CDR3: TGTGCCAGCAAGCGGGGGGCAGACTACGAGCAGTACTTC.

This rearrangement joins TRBV5-1 to TRBJ1-4, with 9 bases matching TRBD1. V trimming: 2 bases; J trimming: 13 bases; junction bases outside the gene matches: 9. The CDR3 has 14 amino acids. Germline lookup yields CDR1 SGHRS and CDR2 YFSETQ. The CDR3, as DNA: TGCGCCAGCAGCTTTGGGGACAGGGTGACGGGACTGTTTTTT. Its translation is CASSFGDRVTGLFF.

This chain connects TRBV5-1 to TRBJ1-2; D unresolved. V gave up 4 bases and J gave up 1 base, with 5 bases separating them. CDR1 is SGHRS, CDR2 YFSETQ, per germline. The CDR3 contains 12 residues. The CDR3 DNA is TGCGCCAGCAGCGAGGGTAACTATGGCTACACCTTC. Its translation: CASSEGNYGYTF.

This chain links TRBV2 with TRBJ2-2; 7 bases fit TRBD2. In germline, CDR1 is SNHLY, CDR2 FYNNEI. The ends lost 4 bases at V and 5 bases at J; junction bases unmatched: 10. This CDR3 region has 16 residues. The CDR3 reads CASSAARLARTGELFF. The CDR3 DNA reads TGTGCCAGCAGTGCAGCTAGACTAGCCCGGACCGGGGAGCTGTTTTTT.

The rearrangement uses TRBV11-2 and TRBJ2-7; 8 positions agree with TRBD2. V dropped 8 bases and J dropped 3; count of bases not matched to a gene: 9. The germline V gene has CDR1 SGHAT and CDR2 FQNNGV. CDR3 length: 14 amino acids. Written as DNA, the CDR3 is TGTGCCAGCGCTCAGGGGACTAGTGTCTACGAGCAGTACTTC. Protein sequence: CASAQGTSVYEQYF.

The rearrangement links TRBV4-1 to TRBJ1-5, with a possible D match to TRBD1 (6 bases). The CDR3 totals 17 residues. Per the germline V gene, CDR1 is MGHRA and CDR2 is YSYEKL. V was cut by 0 bases and J by 0 bases, with 12 bases left in between. The CDR3 loop reads CASSQDGGGYSNQPQHF. CDR3 nucleotide sequence: TGCGCCAGCAGCCAAGACGGGGGGGGCTATAGCAATCAGCCCCAGCATTTT.

The rearrangement links TRBV27 to TRBJ2-1; a possible D gene is TRBD1 (6 bases). Germline V gene sequence: CDR1 MNHEY, CDR2 SMNVEV (reference sequence). This CDR3 is 15 amino acids long. V lost 3 bases, J lost 3 bases, and 12 bases lay in between. This CDR3 reads CASSFGGLFYNEQFF. The CDR3 coding sequence is TGTGCCAGCAGTTTTGGGGGCCTCTTCTACAATGAGCAGTTCTTC.

V usage is TRBV7-9 and J usage is TRBJ2-7; D remains ambiguous. The CDR3 has 13 residues. Trimming cost V 6 bases and J 0 bases, with 9 bases left between them. CDR1 and CDR2 from the germline V gene are SEHNR and FQNEAQ (reference sequence). CDR3 coding DNA: TGTGCCAGCAGTCCCGTAGACTCCTACGAGCAGTACTTC. It specifies CASSPVDSYEQYF.

The rearrangement joins TRBV5-1 to TRBJ2-2, with 8 positions matching TRBD2. CDR1 SGHRS and CDR2 YFSETQ come from the germline V gene. V shed 1 base and J 5 bases; nucleotides not matched to a gene: 4. This CDR3 region has 15 residues. The CDR3 DNA sequence: TGCGCCAGCAGCTTGTTCGGGAGGGGGACCGGGGAGCTGTTTTTT. Protein product: CASSLFGRGTGELFF. Full variable domain (remainder filled in from reference TRBV5-1 and TRBJ2-2): KAGVTQTPRYLIKTRGQQVTLSCSPISGHRSVSWYQQTPGQGLQFLFEYFSETQRNKGNFPGRFSGRQFSNSRSEMNVSTLELGDSALYLCASSLFGRGTGELFFGEGSRLTVL.

The CDR3 nucleotides read TGCGCCAGCAGCCAAGAAGTTACGGGAGGGCCTCAGAATGAGCAGTTCTTC. Protein sequence: CASSQEVTGGPQNEQFF. The V gene is TRBV4-1, the J gene TRBJ2-1; 8 bases agree with TRBD2. V lost 0 bases to trimming and J lost 7 bases; unmatched junction nucleotides: 11. This CDR3 has 17 amino acids. Germline lookup yields CDR1 MGHRA and CDR2 YSYEKL.

This chain joins TRBV28 and TRBJ1-3, with 7 bases lining up with TRBD1. Germline V gene data show CDR1 as MDHEN and CDR2 as SYDVKM. After removal of 3 bases from V and 2 bases from J, the junction contained 1 base not matched to a gene. CDR3 length: 14 amino acids. The DNA of the CDR3 is TGTGCCAGCAGTTTTCAGGGGGCTGGAAACACCATATATTTT. Translating gives CASSFQGAGNTIYF.

This clone was detected only a few times. The chain joins TRBV27 to TRBJ2-1, with D uncertain. The CDR3 loop spans 13 amino acids. V was clipped by 4 bases and J by 4 bases, with 8 bases between them. Germline V gene lookup returns CDR1 MNHEY and CDR2 SMNVEV (reference sequence). CDR3 in DNA: TGTGCCAGCAGTTCCGACTCTTACAATGAGCAGTTCTTC. It yields the protein CASSSDSYNEQFF.

The V call is TRBV7-9, the J call TRBJ1-5, with a weak D call TRBD1 (5 bases). Per germline, CDR1 SEHNR and CDR2 FQNEAQ (reference sequence). The CDR3 is made up of 14 amino acids. V was trimmed by 1 base and J by 6 bases, leaving 10 bases between them. CDR3 nucleotides: TGTGCCAGCAGCTTAGGTGCAGGGTTTCAGCCCCAGCATTTT. This translates into CASSLGAGFQPQHF.

This chain links TRBV9 with TRBJ2-5, with D tentatively TRBD1 (6 bases). V lost 4 bases and J 2 bases, leaving 12 bases between the germline ends. The germline CDR1 and CDR2 sequences are SGDLS and YYNGEE. This CDR3 is built from 14 residues. CDR3 sequence reads: CASSPRTEQETQYF. The CDR3 DNA reads as TGTGCCAGCAGCCCACGGACAGAACAAGAGACCCAGTACTTC.

The genes are TRBV2 and TRBJ2-1, with 7 nucleotides matching TRBD2. The CDR3 runs to 13 residues. V lost 8 bases, J lost 4 bases, and 5 bases stayed unmatched. Germline V lookup: CDR1 SNHLY, CDR2 FYNNEI. CDR3 DNA sequence: TGTGCCAGCGGGGGGGACCGATACAATGAGCAGTTCTTC. It yields the protein CASGGDRYNEQFF.

This rearrangement joins TRBV11-2 to TRBJ1-4, with 7 positions matching TRBD1. The CDR3 consists of 13 residues. J gave up 14 bases and V 5 bases, and 11 bases lay outside the gene matches. From germline, CDR1 is SGHAT and CDR2 FQNNGV. DNA for the CDR3: TGTGCCAGCAGCCCCAGGGGGAAGCTCGTCCTGTTTTTT. As protein: CASSPRGKLVLFF.

This clone was counted once. V and J are TRBV28 and TRBJ1-4; 7 positions match TRBD1. CDR3 length equals 15 residues. Per the germline V gene, CDR1 is MDHEN and CDR2 is SYDVKM. The J segment lost 6 bases and the V segment lost 6 bases, leaving 10 bases of the junction unmatched. DNA for the CDR3: TGTGCCAGCAGCACCGCCAGGGGGTGGGATGAAAAACTGTTTTTT. As protein: CASSTARGWDEKLFF.

The V call is TRBV29-1, the J call TRBJ1-5; D is unresolved. Germline-derived CDR1 and CDR2 are SQVTM and ANQGSEA. V lost 3 bases and J 7 bases, leaving 16 bases between the germline ends. This CDR3 is built from 14 residues. CDR3 DNA sequence: TGCAGCGTTGAGGATGGAGGGAGTAAGCAGCCCCAGCATTTT. It translates to CSVEDGGSKQPQHF. Drawing the rest from reference TRBV29-1 and TRBJ1-5, the complete variable domain is SAVISQKPSRDICQRGTSLTIQCQVDSQVTMMFWYRQQPGQSLTLIATANQGSEATYESGFVIDKFPISRPNLTFSTLTVSNMSPEDSSIYLCSVEDGGSKQPQHFGDGTRLSIL.

This chain uses TRBV4-2 with TRBJ2-1; tentatively, D is TRBD2 (5 bases). The CDR3 covers 15 residues. Per germline, CDR1 LGHNA and CDR2 YNFKEQ. With 0 bases removed from V and 6 bases from J, the gap between germline ends came to 12 bases. Here the CDR3 reads CASSQELVGLNEQFF. The DNA of the CDR3 is TGTGCCAGCAGCCAAGAACTAGTAGGTCTCAATGAGCAGTTCTTC.

The genes are TRBV5-1 and TRBJ2-3, with 11 bases identical to TRBD1. Trimming at V came to 5 bases and at J to 5 bases, leaving 4 bases not matched to a gene. Germline V gene data show CDR1 as SGHRS and CDR2 as YFSETQ. There are 14 residues in the CDR3. CDR3 bases: TGCGCCAGCAGGCGGGACAGGGGGAGAGATACGCAGTATTTT. Protein sequence: CASRRDRGRDTQYF.

V usage is TRBV28 and J usage is TRBJ1-5, with a weak D call TRBD1 (5 bases). There are 15 residues in the CDR3. Per germline, CDR1 MDHEN and CDR2 SYDVKM. V was cut by 6 bases and J by 1 base, with 13 bases left in between. CDR3 coding DNA: TGTGCCAGCAGCCGCGGGACCCCGAGCAATCAGCCCCAGCATTTT. It encodes CASSRGTPSNQPQHF.

The chain carries TRBV7-9 and TRBJ2-7; tentative D call: TRBD1 (5 bases). Germline CDR1 and CDR2: SEHNR and FQNEAQ (reference sequence). Trimming took 3 bases from V and 4 from J, leaving 13 bases between them. The CDR3 runs to 14 residues. The CDR3, as DNA: TGTGCCAGCAGCTTTGGGCAGGGTCAATACGAGCAGTACTTC. It specifies CASSFGQGQYEQYF. Filled out from reference TRBV7-9 and TRBJ2-7, the complete variable domain reads DTGVSQNPRHKITKRGQNVTFRCDPISEHNRLYWYRQTLGQGPEFLTYFQNEAQLEKSRLLSDRFSAERPKGSFSTLEIQRTEQGDSAMYLCASSFGQGQYEQYFGPGTRLTVT.

The chain has TRBV3-1 (or the pseudogene TRBV3-2) and TRBJ1-5, with TRBD1 identical over 10 bases. Germline CDR1 and CDR2: LGHDT and YNNKEL (reference sequence). The CDR3 totals 17 residues. V was clipped by 0 bases and J by 5 bases; unmatched bases: 7. As DNA, the CDR3 is TGTGCCAGCAGCCAAGATCATTCGGGACAGGGGTATCAGCCCCAGCATTTT. This codes for CASSQDHSGQGYQPQHF.

This chain links TRBV28 with TRBJ2-1; 8 bases fit TRBD1. The ends lost 3 bases at V and 9 bases at J; junction bases unmatched: 7. CDR1 is MDHEN and CDR2 is SYDVKM in the germline V gene. CDR3 length equals 14 residues. Here the CDR3 DNA reads TGTGCCAGCAGTTTCCGGACAGGGATCGGTGAGCAGTTCTTC. This sequence encodes CASSFRTGIGEQFF.

This chain joins TRBV30 and TRBJ1-5; D ambiguous. The CDR3 sequence is 12 residues long. From germline, CDR1 is GTSNPN and CDR2 SVGIG (reference sequence). Trimming removed 7 bases from V and 3 bases from J, with 10 bases in between. The CDR3 bases are TGTGCCTACGCGGTCGCCAATCAGCCCCAGCATTTT. Translation gives CAYAVANQPQHF.

There are a few counts of this clone. The chain joins TRBV7-8 to TRBJ2-3, with TRBD2 matching over 7 bases. The CDR3 contains 12 residues. Per germline, CDR1 SGHVS and CDR2 FQNEAQ. V gave up 6 bases and J gave up 8 bases; unmatched junction bases: 5. CDR3 sequence: CASSTSGGTQYF. CDR3 sequence (DNA): TGTGCCAGCAGTACCTCGGGGGGTACGCAGTATTTT.